This T cell receptor beta chain was identified during a study of blood T cells in healthy people across ages. Study-wide results and limits: Unknown CMV status may confound age-related changes in expanded clones.

The CDR3 is 17 residues long. After removal of 5 bases from V and 6 bases from J, the junction contained 16 bases not matched to a gene. Germline CDR1 is SGHVS and CDR2 is FNYEAQ. There are a few counts of this clonotype. What it recognizes is unknown. Using a J-beta primer mix together with a sample-barcoded 5' primer, a second PCR was run for about 6 to 11 cycles. TCRdb reanalysed the 5' RACE reads using MiXCR and keeps one entry per CDR3 protein. The sample has around 1,000,000 distinct CDR3 sequences, under 30% seen once; the top ten hold around 0.75%. The sample was also reused in another study, on T cells of mothers and their children.

The rearrangement joins TRBV7-6 to TRBJ2-3; 8 nucleotides align to TRBD2. The source material was blood. The sequence derives from a girl aged 2 to 9 in good health. CDR3 in DNA: TGTGCCAGCAGCCCAGTCGGCTCCGCGGGGGGCGGCGATACGCAGTATTTT. Its protein product is CASSPVGSAGGGDTQYF.